The table lists the clone carrying this T cell receptor (beta chain) with a count of one. Looked up from germline, CDR1 is MDHEN and CDR2 is SYDVKM. This CDR3 region has 14 residues. V was cut by 5 bases and J by 0 bases, with 11 bases left in between. The data originate from a study of T cell changes during pregnancy in multiple sclerosis. Clones were read by immunoSEQ multiplex PCR, and TCRdb kept only the in-frame ones, dropping some. The table has more than 85,000 clones, around 93% seen once. The sequencing used peripheral blood, collected in the third trimester of pregnancy. V is TRBV28 and J is TRBJ2-7; possible D gene TRBD2, 6 bases. The TCR was taken from a female donor in good health, enrolled as a control in a pregnancy study. The CDR3 coding sequence is TGTGCCAGCAGTGACCCCGGGAGCTCCTACGAGCAGTACTTC. It translates to CASSDPGSSYEQYF.